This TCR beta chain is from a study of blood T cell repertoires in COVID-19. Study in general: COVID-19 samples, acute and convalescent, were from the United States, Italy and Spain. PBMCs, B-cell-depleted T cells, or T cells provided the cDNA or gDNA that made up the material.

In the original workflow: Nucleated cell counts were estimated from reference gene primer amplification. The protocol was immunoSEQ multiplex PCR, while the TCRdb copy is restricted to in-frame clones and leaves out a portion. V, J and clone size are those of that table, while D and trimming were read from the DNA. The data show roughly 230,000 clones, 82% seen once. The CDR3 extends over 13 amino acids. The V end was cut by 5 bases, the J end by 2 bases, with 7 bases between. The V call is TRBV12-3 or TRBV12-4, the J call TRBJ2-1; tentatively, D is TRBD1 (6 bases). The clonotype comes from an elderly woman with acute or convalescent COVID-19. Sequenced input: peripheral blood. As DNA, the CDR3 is TGTGCCAGCAGTACAGGGCCCTACAATGAGCAGTTCTTC. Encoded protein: CASSTGPYNEQFF.